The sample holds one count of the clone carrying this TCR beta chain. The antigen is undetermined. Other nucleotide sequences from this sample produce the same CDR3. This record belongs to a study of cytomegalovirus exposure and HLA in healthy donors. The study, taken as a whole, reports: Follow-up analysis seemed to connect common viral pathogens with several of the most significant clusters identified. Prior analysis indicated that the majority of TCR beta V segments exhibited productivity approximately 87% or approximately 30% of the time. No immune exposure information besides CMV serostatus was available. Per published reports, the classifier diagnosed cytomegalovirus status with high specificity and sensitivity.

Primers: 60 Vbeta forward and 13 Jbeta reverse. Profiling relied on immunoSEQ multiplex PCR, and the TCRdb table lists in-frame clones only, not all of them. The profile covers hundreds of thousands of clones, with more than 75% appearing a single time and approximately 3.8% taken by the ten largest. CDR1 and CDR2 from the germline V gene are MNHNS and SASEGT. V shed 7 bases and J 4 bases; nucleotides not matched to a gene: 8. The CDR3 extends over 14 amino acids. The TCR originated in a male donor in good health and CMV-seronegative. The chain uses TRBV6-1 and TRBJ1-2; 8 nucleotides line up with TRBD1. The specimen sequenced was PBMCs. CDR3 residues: CASTLTGGAYGYTF. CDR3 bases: TGTGCCAGCACCCTTACAGGGGGTGCCTATGGCTACACCTTC.